What follows are 2 T cell receptor beta chains derived from one specimen sequenced in a study of T-cell reconstitution after alpha-beta-depleted transplantation in children (dated by TCRdb to about 2016). The library relied on PCR. The sequencer was an Illumina HiSeq 2500. To normalize quantification of the TCRbeta repertoire, the TCR libraries were built with molecular barcoding that relied on unique molecular identifiers. Using fastp at Q25 and MiXCR, TCRdb reprocessed the public reads and kept productive beta chains. Rows with one shared CDR3 protein collapse into an entry with the most common genes and DNA. Within this sample are about 980,000 distinct CDR3 sequences, with less than 30% of them counted one time only. Of the sample, over 25% falls within the top ten clones. The sample's treatment or condition label, decoded: allogeneic hematopoietic cell transplantation with graft depleted of TCRalphabeta T cells and CD19 B cells.

This material consisted of PBMCs, mostly from graft donor cells, taken 360 days after TCRalphabeta/CD19-depleted stem cell transplant. All receptors derive from a boy less than two years old who had a stem cell transplant for SCID, so the T cells may come from the graft donor.

The chain carries TRBV5-4 and TRBJ1-6; 12 positions agree with TRBD1. The V gene's germline CDR1 is SGHNT and CDR2 YYREEE (reference sequence). The CDR3 covers 19 residues. The junction had 8 bases not matched to a gene; V was cut back by 2 bases and J by 2 bases. For the CDR3, the DNA is TGTGCCAGCAGCTTTACTGGGACAGGGGGCGCCGCCTATAATTCACCCCTCCACTTT. Translating it yields CASSFTGTGGAAYNSPLHF.

The J gene is TRBJ2-3, the V gene TRBV18, with D perhaps assigned TRBD1 or TRBD2 (6 bases each). The CDR3 is 18 residues long. CDR1 and CDR2 (germline): KGHSH, LQKENI. Trimming shortened V by 6 bases and J by 4 bases, and 26 bases separated the two germline ends. CDR3 nucleotides: TGTGCCAGCTCCCCTTTTCACGAGGGGGGCTGGGAGGCAGATACGCAGTATTTT. Translation: CASSPFHEGGWEADTQYF.